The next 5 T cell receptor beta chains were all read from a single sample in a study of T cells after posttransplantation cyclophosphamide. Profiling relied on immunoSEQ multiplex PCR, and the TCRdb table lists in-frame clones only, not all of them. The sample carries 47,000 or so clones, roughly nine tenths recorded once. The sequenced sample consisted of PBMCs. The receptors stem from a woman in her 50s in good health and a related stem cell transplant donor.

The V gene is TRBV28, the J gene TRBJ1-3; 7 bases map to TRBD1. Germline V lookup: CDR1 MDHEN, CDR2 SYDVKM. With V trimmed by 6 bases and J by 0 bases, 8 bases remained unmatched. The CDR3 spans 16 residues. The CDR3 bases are TGTGCCAGCAGGTTTTCAGGGGGACTCTCTGGAAACACCATATATTTT. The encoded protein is CASRFSGGLSGNTIYF.

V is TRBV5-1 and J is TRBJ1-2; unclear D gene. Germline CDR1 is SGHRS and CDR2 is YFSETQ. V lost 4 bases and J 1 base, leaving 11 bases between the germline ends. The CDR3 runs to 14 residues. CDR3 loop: CASSPERSNYGYTF. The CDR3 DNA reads TGCGCCAGCAGCCCTGAAAGGAGTAACTATGGCTACACCTTC.

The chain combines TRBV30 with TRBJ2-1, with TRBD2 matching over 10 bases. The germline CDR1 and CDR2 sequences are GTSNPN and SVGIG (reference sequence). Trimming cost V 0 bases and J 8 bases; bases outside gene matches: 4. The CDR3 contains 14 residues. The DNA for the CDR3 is TGTGCCTGGAGTGTGGCTAGCGGGAGCCATGAGCAGTTCTTC. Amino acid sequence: CAWSVASGSHEQFF.

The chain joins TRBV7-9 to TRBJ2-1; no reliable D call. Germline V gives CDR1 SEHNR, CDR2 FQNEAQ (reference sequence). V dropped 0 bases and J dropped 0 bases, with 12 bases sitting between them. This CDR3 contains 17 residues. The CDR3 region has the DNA TGTGCCAGCAGCTTAGCGGCCACCTTTTTCTCCTACAATGAGCAGTTCTTC. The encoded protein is CASSLAATFFSYNEQFF.

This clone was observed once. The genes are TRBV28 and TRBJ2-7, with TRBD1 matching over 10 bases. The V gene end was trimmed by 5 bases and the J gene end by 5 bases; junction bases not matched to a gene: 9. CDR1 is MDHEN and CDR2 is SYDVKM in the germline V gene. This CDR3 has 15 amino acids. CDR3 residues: CASSITTGTGDEQYF. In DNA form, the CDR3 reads TGTGCCAGCAGTATCACGACCGGGACAGGGGACGAGCAGTACTTC.